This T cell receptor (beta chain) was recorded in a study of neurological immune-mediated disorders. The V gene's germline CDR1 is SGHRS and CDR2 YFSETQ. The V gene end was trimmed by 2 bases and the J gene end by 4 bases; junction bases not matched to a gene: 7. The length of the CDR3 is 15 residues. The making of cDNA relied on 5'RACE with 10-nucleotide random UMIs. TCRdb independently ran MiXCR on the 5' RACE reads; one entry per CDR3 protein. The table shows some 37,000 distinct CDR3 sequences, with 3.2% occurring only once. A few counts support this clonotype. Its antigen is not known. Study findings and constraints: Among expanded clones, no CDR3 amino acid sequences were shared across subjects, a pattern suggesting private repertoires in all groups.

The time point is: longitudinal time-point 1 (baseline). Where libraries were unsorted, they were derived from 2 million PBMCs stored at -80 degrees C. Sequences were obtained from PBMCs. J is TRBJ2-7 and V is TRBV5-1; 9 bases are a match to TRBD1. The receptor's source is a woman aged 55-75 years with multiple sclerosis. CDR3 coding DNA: TGCGCCAGCAGCTTATCCGGGACAGGGAGTTACGAGCAGTACTTC. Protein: CASSLSGTGSYEQYF.